Reported below is one T cell receptor (beta chain). This specimen comes from a study of blood T cell repertoires in COVID-19. Study background: Material from acute and convalescent COVID-19 was sourced from the United States, Italy and Spain. The analysed material was cDNA or gDNA that came from T cells, B-cell-depleted T cells, or PBMCs.

As originally analysed: Estimated nucleated cell counts came from reference gene primer amplification. Clones were read by immunoSEQ multiplex PCR, and TCRdb kept only the in-frame ones, dropping some. V and J calls and clone size follow that table, whereas D and trimming were derived from the DNA. The sample lists about 260,000 clones; approximately 85% were seen once. CDR1 is SGHAT, CDR2 FQNNGV, per germline. This CDR3 comprises 14 residues. Trimming cost V 5 bases and J 0 bases; bases outside gene matches: 3. The chain recombines TRBV11-2 with TRBJ2-7, with 8 bases aligning to TRBD1. The sequence was obtained from a human donor in a cohort sampled during active COVID-19. Sequencing used peripheral blood. The CDR3 sequence is CASSQTGDSYEQYF. CDR3 in DNA: TGTGCCAGCAGCCAGACAGGGGACTCCTACGAGCAGTACTTC.